Below are 20 T cell receptor beta chains sequenced from a single sample in a study of graft-versus-host responses after intestinal transplantation. Their antigens remain unidentified. The repertoire was sequenced with immunoSEQ multiplex PCR; TCRdb's copy has only in-frame clones and lacks some. This sample carries about 85,000 clones, around 93% of them seen once, and the ten largest clones take 7.6%. Sequenced material: unstimulated CD8+ T cells sorted from spleen or lymph node cells, taken before transplant. All receptors come from a human donor who was the organ donor for an intestinal transplant.

V usage is TRBV29-1 and J usage is TRBJ1-2; D uncertain. The CDR3 is made up of 13 amino acids. CDR1 and CDR2 from the germline V gene are SQVTM and ANQGSEA. V was shortened by 0 bases and J by 4 bases, with 9 bases between the two germline ends. The CDR3 DNA sequence: TGCAGCGTTGAAGAGGCAGAGAGCTATGGCTACACCTTC. Translated, it gives CSVEEAESYGYTF.

The V gene is TRBV5-4, the J gene TRBJ2-2; 11 bases are a match to TRBD2. This CDR3 contains 16 residues. The germline V gene has CDR1 SGHNT and CDR2 YYREEE (reference sequence). The V gene end was trimmed by 4 bases and the J gene end by 4 bases; junction bases not matched to a gene: 6. The CDR3 sequence: CASSGSGRAVTGELFF. CDR3 sequence (DNA): TGTGCCAGCAGCGGTAGCGGGAGGGCCGTCACCGGGGAGCTGTTTTTT.

This rearrangement joins TRBV4-1 to TRBJ1-5; 7 bases align to TRBD1. J lost 7 bases, V lost 3 bases, and 12 bases had no gene match. Germline V CDR1 and CDR2: MGHRA, YSYEKL. CDR3 length: 16 amino acids. Here the CDR3 DNA reads TGCGCCAGCAGCCACCCAGGAAGAGGGGGCCCCCAGCCCCAGCATTTT. The encoded protein is CASSHPGRGGPQPQHF.

This chain connects TRBV27 to TRBJ1-6; TRBD1 matches at 10 bases. Germline CDR1 MNHEY, CDR2 SMNVEV (reference sequence). After removal of 3 bases from V and 8 bases from J, the junction contained 7 bases not matched to a gene. This CDR3 comprises 16 residues. The CDR3 DNA sequence: TGTGCCAGCAGTTTCGAGGGGACAGGGGCTGATTCACCCCTCCACTTT. This gives the protein CASSFEGTGADSPLHF.

The V gene is TRBV4-1, the J gene TRBJ2-5, with 7 bases matching TRBD1. Judging by the DNA end, TRBJ2-7 fits better; the J call may be wrong. The CDR3 contains 15 residues. CDR1 is MGHRA and CDR2 is YSYEKL in the germline V gene. Here the CDR3 reads CASSHHPTGSYEQYF. Written as DNA, the CDR3 is TGCGCCAGCAGCCACCACCCGACAGGGTCCTACGAGCAGTACTTC.

The rearrangement uses TRBV5-1 and TRBJ1-2, with 8 bases that match TRBD1. The CDR3 length is 15 residues. Germline loops: CDR1 SGHRS, CDR2 YFSETQ. The V and J ends lost 3 bases and 5 bases, in that order; junction bases with no gene match: 9. DNA for the CDR3: TGCGCCAGCAGCTCGCGGACAGGGTATCGGTATGGCTACACCTTC. Its translation: CASSSRTGYRYGYTF.

The chain has TRBV27 and TRBJ1-2; D remains unclear. Germline loops: CDR1 MNHEY, CDR2 SMNVEV (reference sequence). This CDR3 region has 12 residues. Deletions cut 10 bases from V and 3 bases from J, with 12 bases between. The CDR3 loop is CATGERYYGYTF. In DNA form, the CDR3 reads TGTGCCACCGGAGAGCGATACTATGGCTACACCTTC.

The chain uses TRBV2 and TRBJ1-1, with a weak D call TRBD1 (5 bases). V was clipped by 7 bases and J by 0 bases, with 15 bases between them. The CDR3 has 15 amino acids. Germline V gene lookup returns CDR1 SNHLY and CDR2 FYNNEI. The CDR3 bases are TGTGCCAGCATACAAGGGGCATTACTGAACACTGAAGCTTTCTTT. Residues: CASIQGALLNTEAFF.

The CDR3 reads CASSLADTDTQYF. CDR3 in DNA: TGTGCCAGCAGCCTAGCGGACACAGATACGCAGTATTTT. J is TRBJ2-3 and V is TRBV25-1, with 7 bases that match TRBD2. The CDR3 sequence is 13 residues long. After removal of 6 bases from V and 2 bases from J, the junction contained 2 bases not matched to a gene. Germline V gene data show CDR1 as MGHDK and CDR2 as SYGVNS.

The chain carries TRBV5-1 and TRBJ1-1; D is possibly TRBD1 (6 bases). Germline CDR1 SGHRS, CDR2 YFSETQ. CDR3 size: 15 residues. V lost 3 bases, J lost 3 bases, and 15 bases lay in between. The CDR3 sequence is CASSWGRGADTEAFF. The DNA of the CDR3 is TGCGCCAGCAGCTGGGGGCGGGGGGCGGACACTGAAGCTTTCTTT.

This chain uses TRBV27 with TRBJ1-2, with D possibly TRBD1 on 6 matching bases. The CDR3 runs 13 residues. V lost 3 bases, J lost 4 bases, and 9 bases lay in between. Germline-derived CDR1 and CDR2 are MNHEY and SMNVEV (reference sequence). The CDR3 DNA sequence: TGTGCCAGCAGTTTCCAGGGGAGCTATGGCTACACCTTC. Its translation is CASSFQGSYGYTF.

V gene TRBV21-1 combines with J gene TRBJ1-2. TRBV21-1 is given as a pseudogene. The CDR3 is 15 amino acids. CDR3 sequence (DNA): TGTGCCAGCAGCAAAGTAGTCGATTTCGGCTATGGCTACACCTTC. This translates into CASSKVVDFGYGYTF.

V usage is TRBV5-1 and J usage is TRBJ1-1; 8 nucleotides line up with TRBD1. Germline V gene sequence: CDR1 SGHRS, CDR2 YFSETQ. V shed 2 bases and J 1 base; nucleotides not matched to a gene: 13. The CDR3 loop spans 18 amino acids. CDR3 sequence: CASSLPLGNDRGNTEAFF. CDR3 nucleotides: TGCGCCAGCAGCTTACCTCTTGGAAATGACAGGGGGAACACTGAAGCTTTCTTT.

This chain connects TRBV2 to TRBJ2-7; D possibly corresponds to TRBD2 (7 bases). Trimming left V 0 bases short and J 1 base short, with 16 bases between. The CDR3 consists of 17 residues. Germline lookup yields CDR1 SNHLY and CDR2 FYNNEI. In DNA form, the CDR3 reads TGTGCCAGCAGTGAAGCCCGGACCGGGGGGCGATCCTACGAGCAGTACTTC. Translation gives CASSEARTGGRSYEQYF.

The J gene is TRBJ2-5, the V gene TRBV5-4; no firm D call. The last part of the DNA fits TRBJ2-7 better; the J call may be wrong. Germline loops: CDR1 SGHNT, CDR2 YYREEE (reference sequence). The CDR3 extends over 14 amino acids. The CDR3 sequence is CASSLGIASYEQYF. The CDR3 DNA follows: TGTGCCAGCAGCTTAGGGATCGCCTCCTACGAGCAGTACTTC.

This sequence joins TRBV27 and TRBJ2-7; D is unclear. The germline CDR1 and CDR2 sequences are MNHEY and SMNVEV (reference sequence). CDR3 length: 13 residues. The ends were cut back, 4 bases at V and 2 bases at J, with 9 bases in the middle. The CDR3 sequence: CASSWSWPYEQYF. In DNA form, the CDR3 reads TGTGCCAGCAGTTGGAGCTGGCCCTACGAGCAGTACTTC.

V usage is TRBV6-1 and J usage is TRBJ2-7; a weak D match, TRBD1 (6 bases). This CDR3 has 15 amino acids. V was cut by 8 bases and J by 4 bases, with 21 bases left in between. Germline loops: CDR1 MNHNS, CDR2 SASEGT. CDR3 sequence: CASLKWGQKSYEQYF. The CDR3 nucleotides are TGTGCCAGCTTGAAGTGGGGACAAAAAAGTTACGAGCAGTACTTC.

This rearrangement joins TRBV6-5 to TRBJ1-5; D remains unclear. Looked up from germline, CDR1 is MNHEY and CDR2 is SVGAGI. There are 14 residues in the CDR3. Trimming removed 0 bases at V and 7 bases at J, with 10 bases between. The CDR3 loop is CASSYSLGNQPQHF. CDR3 in DNA: TGTGCCAGCAGTTACTCTTTGGGAAACCAGCCCCAGCATTTT.

This clone was recorded only once. The chain has TRBV5-1 and TRBJ1-2; D gene uncertain. Per the germline V gene, CDR1 is SGHRS and CDR2 is YFSETQ. Deletions cut 0 bases from V and 4 bases from J, with 16 bases between. The CDR3 is 16 amino acids. CDR3 DNA sequence: TGCGCCAGCAGCTTGGATGGCGGGGAGGCTCTCTATGGCTACACCTTC. It codes for CASSLDGGEALYGYTF.

The chain couples TRBV5-1 to TRBJ2-7, with 7 bases aligning to TRBD1. CDR3 length: 14 residues. Germline V gives CDR1 SGHRS, CDR2 YFSETQ. J lost 5 bases, V lost 3 bases, and 8 bases had no gene match. The CDR3 nucleotides read TGCGCCAGCAGCTCCCTACAGGGGTCTGACGAGCAGTACTTC. Residues: CASSSLQGSDEQYF.